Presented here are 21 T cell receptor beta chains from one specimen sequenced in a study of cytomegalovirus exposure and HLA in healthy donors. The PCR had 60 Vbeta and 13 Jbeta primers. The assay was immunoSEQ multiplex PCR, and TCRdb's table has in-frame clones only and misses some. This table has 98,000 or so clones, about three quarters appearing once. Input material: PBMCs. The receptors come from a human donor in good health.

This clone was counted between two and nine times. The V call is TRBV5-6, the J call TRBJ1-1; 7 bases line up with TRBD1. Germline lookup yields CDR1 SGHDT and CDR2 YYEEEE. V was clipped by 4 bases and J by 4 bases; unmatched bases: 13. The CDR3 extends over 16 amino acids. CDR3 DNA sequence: TGTGCCAGCAGCCGGTCAGGGGGAAATCTACGCACTGAAGCTTTCTTT. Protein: CASSRSGGNLRTEAFF.

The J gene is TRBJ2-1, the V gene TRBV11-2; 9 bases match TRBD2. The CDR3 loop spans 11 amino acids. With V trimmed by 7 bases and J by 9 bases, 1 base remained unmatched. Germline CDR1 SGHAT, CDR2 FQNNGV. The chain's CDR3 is CASTSGAEQFF. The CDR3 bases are TGTGCCAGCACTAGCGGGGCTGAGCAGTTCTTC.

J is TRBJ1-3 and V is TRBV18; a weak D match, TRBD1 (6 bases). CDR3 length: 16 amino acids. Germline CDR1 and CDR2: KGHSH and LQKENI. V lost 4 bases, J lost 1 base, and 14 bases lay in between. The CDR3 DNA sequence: TGTGCCAGCTCACTGGGACACACCTCATCTGGAAACACCATATATTTT. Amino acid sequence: CASSLGHTSSGNTIYF.

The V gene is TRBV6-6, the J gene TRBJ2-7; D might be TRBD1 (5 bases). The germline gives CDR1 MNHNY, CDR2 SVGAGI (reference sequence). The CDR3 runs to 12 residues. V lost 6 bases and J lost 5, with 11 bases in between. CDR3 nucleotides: TGTGCCAGCAGGCCAGGGTTCGACGAGCAGTACTTC. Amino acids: CASRPGFDEQYF.

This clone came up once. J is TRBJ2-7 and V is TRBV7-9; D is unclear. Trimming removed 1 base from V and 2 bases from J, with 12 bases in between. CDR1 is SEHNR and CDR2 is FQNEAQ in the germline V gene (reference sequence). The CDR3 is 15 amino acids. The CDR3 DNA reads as TGTGCCAGCAGCTTAGAACCACTTGGTCCCTACGAGCAGTACTTC. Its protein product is CASSLEPLGPYEQYF. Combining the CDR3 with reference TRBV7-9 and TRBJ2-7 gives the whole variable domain DTGVSQNPRHKITKRGQNVTFRCDPISEHNRLYWYRQTLGQGPEFLTYFQNEAQLEKSRLLSDRFSAERPKGSFSTLEIQRTEQGDSAMYLCASSLEPLGPYEQYFGPGTRLTVT.

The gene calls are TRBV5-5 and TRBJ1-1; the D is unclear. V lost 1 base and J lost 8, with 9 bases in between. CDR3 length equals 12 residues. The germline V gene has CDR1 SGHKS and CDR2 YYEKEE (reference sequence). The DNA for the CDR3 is TGTGCCAGCAGCTTGTCCCTACGGGAAGCTTTCTTT. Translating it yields CASSLSLREAFF.

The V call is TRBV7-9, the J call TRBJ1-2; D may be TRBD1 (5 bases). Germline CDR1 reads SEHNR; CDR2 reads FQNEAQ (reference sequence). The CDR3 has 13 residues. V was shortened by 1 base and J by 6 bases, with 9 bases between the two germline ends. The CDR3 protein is CASSLVTEDGYTF. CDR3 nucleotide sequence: TGTGCCAGCAGCTTAGTGACAGAGGATGGCTACACCTTC.

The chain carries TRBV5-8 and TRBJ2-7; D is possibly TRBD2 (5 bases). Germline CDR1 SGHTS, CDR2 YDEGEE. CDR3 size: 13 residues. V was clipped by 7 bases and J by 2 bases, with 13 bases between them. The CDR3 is CASGVRRAYEQYF. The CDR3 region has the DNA TGTGCCAGCGGGGTCCGGCGGGCCTACGAGCAGTACTTC. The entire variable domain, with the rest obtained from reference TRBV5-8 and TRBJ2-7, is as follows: EAGVTQSPTHLIKTRGQQATLRCSPISGHTSVYWYQQALGLGLQFLLWYDEGEERNRGNFPPRFSGRQFPNYSSELNVNALELEDSALYLCASGVRRAYEQYFGPGTRLTVT.

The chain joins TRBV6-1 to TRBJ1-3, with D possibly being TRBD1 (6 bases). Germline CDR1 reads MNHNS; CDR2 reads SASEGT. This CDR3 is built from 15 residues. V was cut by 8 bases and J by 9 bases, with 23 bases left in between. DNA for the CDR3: TGTGCCAGCGGACCATTGGGGGGGGCTTATACCACCATATATTTT. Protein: CASGPLGGAYTTIYF.

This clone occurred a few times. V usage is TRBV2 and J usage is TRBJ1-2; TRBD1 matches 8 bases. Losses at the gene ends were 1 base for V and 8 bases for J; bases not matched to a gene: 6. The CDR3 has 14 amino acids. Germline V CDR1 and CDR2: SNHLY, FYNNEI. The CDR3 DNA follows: TGTGCCAGCAGTGAAGGGACAGGGAAGGCCGGCTACACCTTC. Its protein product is CASSEGTGKAGYTF.

The CDR3 spells CASSGDRGRDAFF. As DNA, the CDR3 is TGTGCCAGCAGTGGGGACAGGGGAAGGGATGCTTTCTTT. The chain has TRBV6-4 and TRBJ1-1, with TRBD1 matching 10 bases. V lost 4 bases, J lost 11 bases, and 7 bases stayed unmatched. Germline V gene data show CDR1 as MRHNA and CDR2 as SNTAGT. This CDR3 contains 13 residues.

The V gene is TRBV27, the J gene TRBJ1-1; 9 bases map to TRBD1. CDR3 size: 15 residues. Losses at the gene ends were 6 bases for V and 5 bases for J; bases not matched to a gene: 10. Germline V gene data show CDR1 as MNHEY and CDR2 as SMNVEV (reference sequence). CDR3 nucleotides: TGTGCCAGCAGCTCCGCGGGACAGGGAAGAACTGAAGCTTTCTTT. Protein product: CASSSAGQGRTEAFF.

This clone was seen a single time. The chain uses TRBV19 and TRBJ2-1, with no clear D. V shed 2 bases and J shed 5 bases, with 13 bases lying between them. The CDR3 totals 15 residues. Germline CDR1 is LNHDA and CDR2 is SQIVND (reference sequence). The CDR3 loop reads CASSINRQNNNEQFF. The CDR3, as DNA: TGTGCCAGTAGTATAAACAGACAAAACAACAATGAGCAGTTCTTC.

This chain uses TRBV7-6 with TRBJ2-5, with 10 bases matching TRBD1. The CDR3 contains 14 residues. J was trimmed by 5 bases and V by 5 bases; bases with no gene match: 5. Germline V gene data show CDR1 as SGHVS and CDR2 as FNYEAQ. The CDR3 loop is CASSTWDRGETQYF. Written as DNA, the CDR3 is TGTGCCAGCAGCACTTGGGACAGGGGCGAGACCCAGTACTTC.

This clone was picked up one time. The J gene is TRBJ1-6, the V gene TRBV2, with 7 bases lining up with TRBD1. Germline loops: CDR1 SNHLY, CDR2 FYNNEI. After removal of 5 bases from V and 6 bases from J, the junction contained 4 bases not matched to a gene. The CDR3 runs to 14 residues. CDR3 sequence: CASSRRQGNSPLHF. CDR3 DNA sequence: TGTGCCAGCAGTAGACGACAGGGTAATTCACCCCTCCACTTT.

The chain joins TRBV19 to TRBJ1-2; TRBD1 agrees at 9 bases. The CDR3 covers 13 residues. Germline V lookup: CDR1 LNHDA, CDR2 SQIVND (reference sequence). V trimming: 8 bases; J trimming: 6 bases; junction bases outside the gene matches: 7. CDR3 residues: CASGDRDSNGYTF. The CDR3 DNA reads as TGTGCCAGTGGGGACAGGGATTCGAATGGCTACACCTTC.

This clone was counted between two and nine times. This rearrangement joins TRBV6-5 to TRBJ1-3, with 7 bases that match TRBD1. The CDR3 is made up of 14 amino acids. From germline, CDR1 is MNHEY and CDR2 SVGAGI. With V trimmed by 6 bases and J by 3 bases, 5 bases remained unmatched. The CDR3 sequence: CASSEAGGGNTIYF. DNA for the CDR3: TGTGCCAGCAGCGAGGCAGGGGGTGGAAACACCATATATTTT.

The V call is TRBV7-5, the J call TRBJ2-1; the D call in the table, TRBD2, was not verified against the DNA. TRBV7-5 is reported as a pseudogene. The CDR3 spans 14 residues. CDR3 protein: CVRSGRGSSNEQFF. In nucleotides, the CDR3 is TGTGTCAGAAGCGGTCGCGGGAGTTCAAATGAGCAGTTCTTC.

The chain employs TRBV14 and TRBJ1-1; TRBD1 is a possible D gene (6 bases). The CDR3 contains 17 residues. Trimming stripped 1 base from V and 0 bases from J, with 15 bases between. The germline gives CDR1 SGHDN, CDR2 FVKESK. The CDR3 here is CASSQGLGTTMNTEAFF. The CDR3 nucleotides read TGTGCCAGCAGCCAAGGCCTCGGGACAACTATGAACACTGAAGCTTTCTTT.

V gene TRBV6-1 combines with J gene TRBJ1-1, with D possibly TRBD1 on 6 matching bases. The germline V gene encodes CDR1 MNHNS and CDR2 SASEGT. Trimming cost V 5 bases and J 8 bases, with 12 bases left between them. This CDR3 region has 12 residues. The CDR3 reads CASSNRALEAFF. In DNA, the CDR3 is TGTGCCAGCAGTAACAGGGCCCTAGAAGCTTTCTTT.

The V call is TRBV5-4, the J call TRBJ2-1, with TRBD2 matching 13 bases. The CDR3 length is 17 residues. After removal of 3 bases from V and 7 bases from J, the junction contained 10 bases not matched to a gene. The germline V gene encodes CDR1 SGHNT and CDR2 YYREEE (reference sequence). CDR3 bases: TGTGCCAGCAGCTCGGAACTAGCGGGAGGGCCTGAAAATGAGCAGTTCTTC. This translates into CASSSELAGGPENEQFF. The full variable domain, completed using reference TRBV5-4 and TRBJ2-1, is ETGVTQSPTHLIKTRGQQVTLRCSSQSGHNTVSWYQQALGQGPQFIFQYYREEENGRGNFPPRFSGLQFPNYSSELNVNALELDDSALYLCASSSELAGGPENEQFFGPGTRLTVL.